This T cell receptor beta chain derives from a study of blood T cell repertoires in COVID-19. Trimming removed 3 bases at V and 4 bases at J, with 6 bases between. The CDR3 runs 12 residues. CDR1 is WNHNN, CDR2 SYGVQD, per germline (reference sequence). Data came from immunoSEQ multiplex PCR; TCRdb stores just in-frame clones and leaves some out. The data hold about 270,000 clones, with 75% to 90% observed a single time. This clone was detected a few times. V gene TRBV10-1 combines with J gene TRBJ1-1; D is possibly TRBD1 (6 bases). The sample consisted of peripheral blood. The clonotype originates from a woman in her 70s with COVID-19, enrolled during active disease. CDR3 sequence (DNA): TGCGCCAGCAGTGAAGGGGGCACTGAAGCTTTCTTT. It translates to CASSEGGTEAFF.